A selection of T cell receptor beta chains follows, all from one sample in a study of shared clonotypes between healthy human individuals. Generated by immunoSEQ multiplex PCR, the TCRdb table keeps only in-frame clones and is missing some. The top ten hold 1.5% to 2% of the sample, which has approximately 2,000,000 clones, about 94% seen once. The sample was naive CD8+ T cells from PBMCs. Receptors were obtained from a man younger than 35 in good health. Some clones in this sample may be carry-over from other donors' samples. Both conserved end residues are part of each CDR3. D genes are given only for firm matches. Not every row has a clone size; where given, it reads once, few, many or a size class.

- TRBJ2-3 TRBV6-1 - TGTGCCAGCAGTGAATGGGACCATGCCAGCACAGATACGCAGTATTTT CASSEWDHASTDTQYF
TRBD1 TRBJ1-2 TRBV14 - TGTGCCAGCAGCCAAGATCTTGTCAGGGGGGATGATGGCTACACCTTC CASSQDLVRGDDGYTF
- TRBJ2-7 TRBV7-8 - TGTGCCAGCACCTCCCTAAAGAACGAGCAGTACTTC CASTSLKNEQYF
- TRBJ2-7 TRBV6-6 - TGTGCCAGCAGTGTGGGGAACGAGCAGTACTTC CASSVGNEQYF
- TRBJ2-7 TRBV11-3 - TGTGCCAGCAGCTTAGGGAGGGATTACGAGCAGTACTTC CASSLGRDYEQYF
- TRBJ2-5 TRBV27 - TGTGCCAGCAGTTTGGTAGGGGGAGGGACCCAGTACTTC CASSLVGGGTQYF
- TRBJ2-1 TRBV7-3 - TGTGCCAGCAGCCCCCGGGACACTTCATCCTACAATGAGCAGTTCTTC CASSPRDTSSYNEQFF
- TRBJ2-7 TRBV4-1 - TGCGCCAGCAGCCAAGGTCTCGGGGTTTCCTACGAGCAGTACTTC CASSQGLGVSYEQYF
- TRBJ2-6 TRBV5-6 - TGTGCCAGCAGCTTGGGGGGCGGGGCCAACGTCCTGACTTTC CASSLGGGANVLTF
- TRBJ2-2 TRBV10-2 - TGCGCCAGCGGATATAACACCGGGGAGCTGTTTTTT CASGYNTGELFF
- TRBJ1-5 TRBV5-5 once TGTGCCAGCAGCCCTCGAATAGGCCAGCCCCAGCATTTT CASSPRIGQPQHF
TRBD2 TRBJ2-1 TRBV19 - TGTGCCAGTAGTATACCAGCGGGAGGGCCCTACAATGAGCAGTTCTTC CASSIPAGGPYNEQFF
- TRBJ2-7 TRBV5-4 - TGTGCCAGCAGCTCCGAAATGACATCTTACGAGCAGTACTTC CASSSEMTSYEQYF
- TRBJ2-1 TRBV28 - TGTGCCAGCAGTTTTGCGGAGCCCTACAATGAGCAGTTCTTC CASSFAEPYNEQFF
- TRBJ2-1 TRBV6-1 - TGTGCCAGCAGTGAAGATCTTGCGGGAAGGAACAATGAGCAGTTCTTC CASSEDLAGRNNEQFF
TRBD1 TRBJ2-1 TRBV27 once TGTGCCAGCACCCACAGGGGGCCCGGCAATGAGCAGTTCTTC CASTHRGPGNEQFF
- TRBJ2-7 TRBV9 - TGTGCCAGCAGCGTAGATGTGGGGGGCTACGAGCAGTACTTC CASSVDVGGYEQYF
TRBD2 TRBJ2-7 TRBV6-1 - TGTGCCAGCACCCAGGGACTAGCAAGGACCTACGAGCAGTACTTC CASTQGLARTYEQYF
TRBD2 TRBJ2-5 TRBV5-4 - TGTGCCAGCAGCCCGCGGCAGGGAGGGATCCAAGAGACCCAGTACTTC CASSPRQGGIQETQYF
TRBD1 TRBJ1-1 TRBV9 - TGTGCCAGCAGCCCATGGACAGGGCCGAACACTGAAGCTTTCTTT CASSPWTGPNTEAFF
TRBD2 TRBJ2-1 TRBV27 - TGTGCCAGCAGTGGAAGTGGGACTAGCGAATCGGATGAGCAGTTCTTC CASSGSGTSESDEQFF
- TRBJ1-1 TRBV7-8 - TGTGCCAGCAGCTCGGTTTCTGTGGGGGCCCGGATAACTGAAGCTTTCTTT CASSSVSVGARITEAFF
- TRBJ1-1 TRBV27 - TGTGCCAGCAGCGGGGGCAGGGGTAGAACTGAAGCTTTCTTT CASSGGRGRTEAFF
- TRBJ2-7 TRBV7-2 - TGTGCCAGCAGCGCCGGACGGAGCTACGAGCAGTACTTC CASSAGRSYEQYF
- TRBJ1-1 TRBV11-2 - TGTGCCAGCAGCTTAGATCAGGGGCTGGGCACTGAAGCTTTCTTT CASSLDQGLGTEAFF
TRBD2 TRBJ2-2 TRBV9 - TGTGCCAGCAGCGTAGGACTAGCGGGAGGGCCGGCCGGGGAGCTGTTTTTT CASSVGLAGGPAGELFF